This entry describes one T cell receptor (beta chain). Germline V gene lookup returns CDR1 DFQATT and CDR2 SNEGSKA (reference sequence). V lost 3 bases and J lost 4; bases outside the gene matches: 1. CDR3 size: 13 residues. Per the study methods: Nucleated cell number was recorded as an estimate derived from reference gene primer amplification. Using immunoSEQ multiplex PCR, the repertoire was profiled, and TCRdb retains in-frame clones only, with some absent. Clone size and the V and J calls come from that table; the DNA yielded D and trimming. Among roughly 700,000 clones, 80% to 90% were seen once, and the ten largest hold roughly 0.25%. This entry is derived from a study of blood T cell repertoires in COVID-19. Study as a whole: Collection of acute and convalescent COVID-19 samples took place in the United States, Italy and Spain.

The chain employs TRBV20-1 and TRBJ1-5; 9 bases agree with TRBD1. This TCR came from a woman under 30 with acute or convalescent COVID-19. The specimen was peripheral blood. This chain's CDR3 is CSASGQGNQPQHF. The CDR3 DNA reads TGCAGTGCTAGTGGACAGGGGAATCAGCCCCAGCATTTT.